The rows below give T cell receptor beta chains drawn from one sample of a study of blood T cell repertoires in COVID-19. The assay was immunoSEQ multiplex PCR, and TCRdb's table has in-frame clones only and misses some. The sample consists of under 150,000 clones, about 89% of them appearing once. The material sequenced was peripheral blood. The receptors stem from a man in his fifties or sixties with active COVID-19. Both conserved end residues are part of each CDR3.

v_gene: TRBV6-5
CDR3aa: CASMGKGGGTGELFF

v_gene: TRBV2
CDR3aa: CARQRGQGIYNEQFF

v_gene: TRBV5-4
CDR3aa: CASSLEQSYGYTF

v_gene: TRBV15
CDR3aa: CATSRDRGVNTEAFF

v_gene: TRBV19
CDR3aa: CASSFSGTGGNQPQHF

v_gene: TRBV7-8
CDR3aa: CASSLGDSKNIQYF

v_gene: TRBV15
CDR3aa: CATREDSSSTDTQYF

v_gene: TRBV15
CDR3aa: CATSRDSNSQETQYF

v_gene: TRBV27
CDR3aa: CASSLRYLSGEAAGELFF

v_gene: TRBV21-1
CDR3aa: CASSKGPGQLLRYSNQPQHF